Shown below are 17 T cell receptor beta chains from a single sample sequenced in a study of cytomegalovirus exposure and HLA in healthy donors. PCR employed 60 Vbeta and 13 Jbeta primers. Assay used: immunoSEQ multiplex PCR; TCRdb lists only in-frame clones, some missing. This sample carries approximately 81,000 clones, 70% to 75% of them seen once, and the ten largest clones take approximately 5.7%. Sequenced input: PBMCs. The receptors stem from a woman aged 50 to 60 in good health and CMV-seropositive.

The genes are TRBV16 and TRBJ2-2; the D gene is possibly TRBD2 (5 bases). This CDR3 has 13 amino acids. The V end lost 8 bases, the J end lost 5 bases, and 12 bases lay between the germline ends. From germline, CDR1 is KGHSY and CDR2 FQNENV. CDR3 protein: CASRPLATGELFF. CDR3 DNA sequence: TGTGCCAGCCGCCCCTTAGCGACCGGGGAGCTGTTTTTT.

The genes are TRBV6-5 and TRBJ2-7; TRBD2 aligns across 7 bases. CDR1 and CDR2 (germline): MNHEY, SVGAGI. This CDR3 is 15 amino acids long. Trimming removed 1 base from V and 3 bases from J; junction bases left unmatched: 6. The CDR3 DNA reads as TGTGCCAGCAGTTACTTCCGGGACTACATCTACGAGCAGTACTTC. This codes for CASSYFRDYIYEQYF.

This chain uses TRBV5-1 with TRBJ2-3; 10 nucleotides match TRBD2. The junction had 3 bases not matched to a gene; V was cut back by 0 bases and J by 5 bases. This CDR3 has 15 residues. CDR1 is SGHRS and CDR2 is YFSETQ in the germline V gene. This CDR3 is CASSLDGLAVDTQYF. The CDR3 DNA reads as TGCGCCAGCAGCTTGGATGGACTAGCGGTAGATACGCAGTATTTT.

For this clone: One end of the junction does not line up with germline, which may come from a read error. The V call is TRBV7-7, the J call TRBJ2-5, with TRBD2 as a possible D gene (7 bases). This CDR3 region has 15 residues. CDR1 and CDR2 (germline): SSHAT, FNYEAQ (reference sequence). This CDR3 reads CASSSDGGTQETQYF. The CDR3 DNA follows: TGTGCTAGCAGCTCGGACGGGGGGACACAAGAGACCCAGTACTTC. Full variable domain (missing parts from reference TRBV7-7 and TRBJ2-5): GAGVSQSPRYKVTKRGQDVTLRCDPISSHATLYWYQQALGQGPEFLTYFNYEAQPDKSGLPSDRFSAERPEGSISTLTIQRTEQRDSAMYRCASSSDGGTQETQYFGPGTRLLVL.

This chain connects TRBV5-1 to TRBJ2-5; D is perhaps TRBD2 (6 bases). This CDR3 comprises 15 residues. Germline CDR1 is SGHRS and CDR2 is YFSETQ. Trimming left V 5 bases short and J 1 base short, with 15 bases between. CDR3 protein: CASSSPPGSQETQYF. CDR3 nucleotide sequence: TGCGCCAGCAGTTCTCCCCCCGGGAGCCAAGAGACCCAGTACTTC.

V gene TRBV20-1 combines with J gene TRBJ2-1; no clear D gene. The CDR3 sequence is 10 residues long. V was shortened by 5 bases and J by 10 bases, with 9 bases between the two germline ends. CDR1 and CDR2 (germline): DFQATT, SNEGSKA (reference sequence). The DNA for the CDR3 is TGCAGTGCTCAGCGAGAGGAGCAGTTCTTC. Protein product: CSAQREEQFF.

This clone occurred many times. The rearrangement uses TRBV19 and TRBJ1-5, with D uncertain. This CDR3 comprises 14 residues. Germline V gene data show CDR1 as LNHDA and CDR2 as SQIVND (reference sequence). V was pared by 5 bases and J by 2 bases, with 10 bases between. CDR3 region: CASSQSSGNQPQHF. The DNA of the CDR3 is TGTGCCAGTAGTCAGAGTAGCGGCAATCAGCCCCAGCATTTT. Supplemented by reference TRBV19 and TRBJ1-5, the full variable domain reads DGGITQSPKYLFRKEGQNVTLSCEQNLNHDAMYWYRQDPGQGLRLIYYSQIVNDFQKGDIAEGYSVSREKKESFPLTVTSAQKNPTAFYLCASSQSSGNQPQHFGDGTRLSIL.

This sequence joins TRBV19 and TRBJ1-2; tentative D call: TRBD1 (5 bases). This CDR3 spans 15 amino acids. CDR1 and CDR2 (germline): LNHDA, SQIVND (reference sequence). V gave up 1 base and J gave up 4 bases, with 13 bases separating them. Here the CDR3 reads CASSIVPGSGYGYTF. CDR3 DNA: TGTGCCAGTAGTATAGTTCCAGGGTCGGGCTATGGCTACACCTTC.

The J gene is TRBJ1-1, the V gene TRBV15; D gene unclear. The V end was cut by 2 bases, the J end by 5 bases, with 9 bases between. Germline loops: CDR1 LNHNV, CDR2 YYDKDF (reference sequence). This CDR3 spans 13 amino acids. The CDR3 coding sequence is TGTGCCACCAGCAGACCTACGGGAACTGAAGCTTTCTTT. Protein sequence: CATSRPTGTEAFF.

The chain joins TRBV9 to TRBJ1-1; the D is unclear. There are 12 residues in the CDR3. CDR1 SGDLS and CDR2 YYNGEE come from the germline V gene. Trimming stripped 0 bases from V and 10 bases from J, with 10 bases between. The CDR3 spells CASSVATERAFF. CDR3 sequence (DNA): TGTGCCAGCAGCGTAGCAACGGAGAGAGCTTTCTTT.

In DNA, the CDR3 is TGTGCCAGCAATCCCCGGCCGGGTTACAATCAGCCCCAGCATTTT. Amino acids: CASNPRPGYNQPQHF. This rearrangement joins TRBV28 to TRBJ1-5; D is unclear. In germline, CDR1 is MDHEN, CDR2 SYDVKM. The CDR3 consists of 15 residues. The germline V and J ends were trimmed by 7 bases and 3 bases, with 16 bases remaining between them.

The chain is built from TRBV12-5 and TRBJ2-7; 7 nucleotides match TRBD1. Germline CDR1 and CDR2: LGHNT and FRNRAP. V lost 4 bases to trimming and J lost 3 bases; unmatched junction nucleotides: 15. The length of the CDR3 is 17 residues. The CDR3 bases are TGTGCTAGTGGTTGGTCGACATTACCGGGACAGTACTACGAGCAGTACTTC. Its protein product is CASGWSTLPGQYYEQYF.

CDR3 loop: CASSSQVDTQYF. Here the CDR3 DNA reads TGTGCCAGCAGCTCCCAGGTCGATACGCAGTATTTT. The chain carries TRBV7-9 and TRBJ2-3; no reliable D call. The ends were cut back, 4 bases at V and 6 bases at J, with 8 bases in the middle. The CDR3 runs 12 residues. CDR1 is SEHNR, CDR2 FQNEAQ, per germline (reference sequence). Complete variable domain (other parts from reference TRBV7-9 and TRBJ2-3): DTGVSQNPRHKITKRGQNVTFRCDPISEHNRLYWYRQTLGQGPEFLTYFQNEAQLEKSRLLSDRFSAERPKGSFSTLEIQRTEQGDSAMYLCASSSQVDTQYFGPGTRLTVL.

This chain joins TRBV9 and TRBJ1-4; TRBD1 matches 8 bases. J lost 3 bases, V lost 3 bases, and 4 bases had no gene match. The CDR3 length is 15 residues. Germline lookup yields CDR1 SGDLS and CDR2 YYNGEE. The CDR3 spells CASSARTGPNEKLFF. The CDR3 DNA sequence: TGTGCCAGCAGCGCGCGGACAGGGCCTAATGAAAAACTGTTTTTT.

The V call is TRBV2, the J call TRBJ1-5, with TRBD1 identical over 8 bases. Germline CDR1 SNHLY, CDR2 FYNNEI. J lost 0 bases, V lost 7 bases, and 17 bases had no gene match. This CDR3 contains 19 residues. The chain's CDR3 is CASTGSGQGIHNSNQPQHF. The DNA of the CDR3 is TGTGCCAGCACTGGGTCAGGACAGGGAATTCATAATAGCAATCAGCCCCAGCATTTT. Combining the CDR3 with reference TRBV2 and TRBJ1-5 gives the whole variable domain EPEVTQTPSHQVTQMGQEVILRCVPISNHLYFYWYRQILGQKVEFLVSFYNNEISEKSEIFDDQFSVERPDGSNFTLKIRSTKLEDSAMYFCASTGSGQGIHNSNQPQHFGDGTRLSIL.

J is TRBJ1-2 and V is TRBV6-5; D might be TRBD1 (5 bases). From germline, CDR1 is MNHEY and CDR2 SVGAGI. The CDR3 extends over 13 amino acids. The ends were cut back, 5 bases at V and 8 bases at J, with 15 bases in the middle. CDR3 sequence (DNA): TGTGCCAGCAGTCAGGGCGGGAGACGGGGCTACACCTTC. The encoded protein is CASSQGGRRGYTF.

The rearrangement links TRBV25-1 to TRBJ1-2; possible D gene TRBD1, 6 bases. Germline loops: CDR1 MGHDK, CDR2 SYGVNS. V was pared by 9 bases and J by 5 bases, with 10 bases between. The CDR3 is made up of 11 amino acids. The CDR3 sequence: CASTGLYGYTF. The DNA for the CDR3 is TGTGCCAGTACAGGGTTGTATGGCTACACCTTC.